The clone carrying this T cell receptor (beta chain) has only a few counts. Its cognate antigen is unknown. The authors sequenced unsorted PBMC DNA on ten immunoSEQ deep assay plates. The protocol was immunoSEQ multiplex PCR, while the TCRdb copy is restricted to in-frame clones and leaves out a portion. Of hundreds of thousands of clones in the sample, roughly three quarters were seen once. This specimen belongs to a study of shared clonotypes between healthy human individuals. Germline assignment: CDR1 MDHEN and CDR2 SYDVKM. The CDR3 runs 15 residues. V was pared by 2 bases and J by 4 bases, with 5 bases of the junction left unmatched. Study findings and constraints: Investigators expected sequencing depth to affect clonotype sharing among donors.

Healthy and HIV-negative, the adult donors had no recent acute infections or vaccinations. The sequencing input was PBMCs. The chain is built from TRBV28 and TRBJ1-5, with TRBD1 matching 7 bases. This clonotype was obtained from a woman aged 40 to 50 in good health. Some clones in this sample may be carry-over from other donors' samples. DNA for the CDR3: TGTGCCAGCAGTTTAGGGACAGCCCGTAATCAGCCCCAGCATTTT. The encoded protein is CASSLGTARNQPQHF.